Listed below are T cell receptor beta chains from one sample, sequenced in a study of Ad26.COV2.S vaccination and SARS-CoV-2 variants. Assay used: immunoSEQ multiplex PCR; TCRdb lists only in-frame clones, some missing. The sample shows some 400,000 clones, around 91% of them seen only once. The starting material was peripheral blood, obtained in a trial of Ad26.COV2.S vaccine versus placebo. The origin of the receptors is a person aged 18 to 65 who received the Ad26.COV2.S COVID-19 vaccine or a placebo. The CDR3 runs from the conserved cysteine through the conserved F or W. D genes are given only for firm matches. Some rows have no size entry. The others give once, few or many, or a class for an expanded clone.

v_call,j_call,clone_size,d_call,cdr3_aa,cdr3_nt
TRBV30,TRBJ2-7,.,.,CAWSISGGSYEQYF,TGTGCCTGGAGTATAAGCGGAGGGAGCTACGAGCAGTACTTC
TRBV11-2,TRBJ2-1,.,.,CASTPGSLNEQFF,TGTGCCAGCACCCCGGGGTCTCTCAATGAGCAGTTCTTC
TRBV6-2/TRBV6-3,TRBJ2-1,.,TRBD2,CASSDSGRASNEQFF,TGTGCCAGCAGTGATAGCGGGAGGGCCTCCAATGAGCAGTTCTTC
TRBV7-9,TRBJ2-3,.,TRBD2,CASSSLSGADTQYF,TGTGCCAGCAGCTCCTTAAGCGGGGCAGATACGCAGTATTTT
TRBV27,TRBJ2-2,.,.,CASSLTPLTGELFF,TGTGCCAGCAGTTTGACCCCTCTGACCGGGGAGCTGTTTTTT
TRBV2,TRBJ2-7,.,TRBD2,CASNRGLAGGTVEQYF,TGTGCCAGCAATCGGGGACTAGCGGGAGGAACGGTTGAGCAGTACTTC
TRBV7-2,TRBJ1-2,.,.,CASSVGGGDGYTF,TGTGCCAGCAGCGTAGGGGGAGGGGATGGCTACACCTTC
TRBV5-1,TRBJ2-5,.,TRBD2,CASSLGGLAGLQETQYF,TGCGCCAGCAGCTTGGGGGGACTAGCGGGACTACAAGAGACCCAGTACTTC
TRBV24-1,TRBJ2-1,.,TRBD1,CATSDSPGQGKHEQFF,TGTGCCACCAGTGATTCGCCGGGACAGGGGAAGCATGAGCAGTTCTTC
TRBV28,TRBJ1-2,.,.,CASGEGYGYTF,TGTGCCAGCGGTGAGGGGTACGGCTACACCTTC
TRBV2,TRBJ2-7,.,.,CASSRPLIGMYEQYF,TGTGCCAGCAGTCGACCCCTGATTGGCATGTACGAGCAGTACTTC
TRBV28,TRBJ2-5,.,.,CASSPTVRGATTETQYF,TGTGCCAGCAGTCCTACGGTTCGGGGGGCAACAACAGAGACCCAGTACTTC
TRBV7-2,TRBJ1-3,.,.,CASSLAIQRGGNTIYF,TGTGCCAGCAGCTTAGCGATACAGAGGGGGGGAAACACCATATATTTT
TRBV19,TRBJ2-1,once,.,CASSIFQVASSYNEQFF,TGTGCCAGTAGTATTTTCCAAGTGGCAAGCTCCTACAATGAGCAGTTCTTC
TRBV28,TRBJ2-7,.,TRBD2,CASGLAPLYEQYF,TGTGCCAGCGGACTAGCCCCCCTCTACGAGCAGTACTTC
TRBV9,TRBJ2-5,.,TRBD2,CASSVGLAEETQYF,TGTGCCAGCAGCGTAGGACTAGCGGAAGAGACCCAGTACTTC
TRBV27,TRBJ1-4,.,.,CASSLVGGGTNEKLFF,TGTGCCAGCAGTTTAGTAGGGGGGGGGACTAATGAAAAACTGTTTTTT
TRBV28,TRBJ2-1,.,.,CASSFQGYSYNEQFF,TGTGCCAGCAGTTTCCAGGGGTATAGCTACAATGAGCAGTTCTTC
TRBV28,TRBJ2-3,once,TRBD2,CASSFPAGFSTDTQYF,TGTGCCAGCAGTTTCCCAGCGGGATTTAGCACAGATACGCAGTATTTT
TRBV4-2,TRBJ2-2,.,.,CASSPLGPGGPGELFF,TGTGCCAGCAGCCCCCTCGGGCCTGGGGGTCCCGGGGAGCTGTTTTTT
TRBV5-4,TRBJ2-2,.,TRBD2,CASSSGLNTGELFF,TGTGCCAGCAGCTCGGGACTAAACACCGGGGAGCTGTTTTTT
TRBV12-5,TRBJ1-5,few,.,CASGAYSNQPQHF,TGTGCTAGCGGGGCTTATAGCAATCAGCCCCAGCATTTT
TRBV7-9,TRBJ2-7,.,TRBD2,CASSPSGRAYEQYF,TGTGCCAGCAGCCCTAGCGGGAGGGCCTACGAGCAGTACTTC
TRBV5-1,TRBJ1-2,.,TRBD1,CASSLTGAARNYGYTF,TGCGCCAGCAGCTTGACAGGGGCAGCAAGAAACTATGGCTACACCTTC